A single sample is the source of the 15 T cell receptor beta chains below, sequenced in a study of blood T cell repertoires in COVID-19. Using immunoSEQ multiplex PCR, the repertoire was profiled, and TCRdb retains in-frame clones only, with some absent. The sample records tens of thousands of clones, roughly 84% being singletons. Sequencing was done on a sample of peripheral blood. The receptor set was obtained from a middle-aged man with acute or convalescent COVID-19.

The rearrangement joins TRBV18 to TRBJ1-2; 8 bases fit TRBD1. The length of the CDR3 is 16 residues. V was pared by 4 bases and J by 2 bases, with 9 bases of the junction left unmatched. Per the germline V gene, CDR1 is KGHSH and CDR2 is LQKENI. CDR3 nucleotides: TGTGCCAGCTCACGTAACCCAGGGGGCGCCAACTATGGCTACACCTTC. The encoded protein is CASSRNPGGANYGYTF.

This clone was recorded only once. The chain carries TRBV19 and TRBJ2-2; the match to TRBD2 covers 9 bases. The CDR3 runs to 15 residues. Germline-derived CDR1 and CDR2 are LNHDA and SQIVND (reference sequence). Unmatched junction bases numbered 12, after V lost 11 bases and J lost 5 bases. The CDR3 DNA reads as TGTGCCCGGCGGACGCGGGGGGGAGAGACCGGGGAGCTGTTTTTT. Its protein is CARRTRGGETGELFF. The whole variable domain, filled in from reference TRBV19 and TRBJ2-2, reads DGGITQSPKYLFRKEGQNVTLSCEQNLNHDAMYWYRQDPGQGLRLIYYSQIVNDFQKGDIAEGYSVSREKKESFPLTVTSAQKNPTAFYLCARRTRGGETGELFFGEGSRLTVL.

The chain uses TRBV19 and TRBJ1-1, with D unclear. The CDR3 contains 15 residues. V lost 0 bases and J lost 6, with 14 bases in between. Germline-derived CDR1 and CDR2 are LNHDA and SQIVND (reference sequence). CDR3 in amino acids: CASSIDGGEGAEAFF. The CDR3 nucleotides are TGTGCCAGTAGTATAGATGGCGGAGAAGGAGCTGAAGCTTTCTTT.

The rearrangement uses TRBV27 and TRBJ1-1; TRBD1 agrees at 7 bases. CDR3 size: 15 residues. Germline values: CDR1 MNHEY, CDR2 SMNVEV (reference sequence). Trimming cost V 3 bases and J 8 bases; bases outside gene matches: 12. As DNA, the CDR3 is TGTGCCAGCAGTTTCCTAGACAGGGTTCTACAAGAAGCTTTCTTT. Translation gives CASSFLDRVLQEAFF.

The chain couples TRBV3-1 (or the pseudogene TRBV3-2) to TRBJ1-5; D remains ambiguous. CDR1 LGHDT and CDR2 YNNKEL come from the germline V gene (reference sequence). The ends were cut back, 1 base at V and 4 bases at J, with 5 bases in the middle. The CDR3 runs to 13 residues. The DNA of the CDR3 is TGTGCCAGCAGCCAAGGCAGAAATCAGCCCCAGCATTTT. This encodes CASSQGRNQPQHF.

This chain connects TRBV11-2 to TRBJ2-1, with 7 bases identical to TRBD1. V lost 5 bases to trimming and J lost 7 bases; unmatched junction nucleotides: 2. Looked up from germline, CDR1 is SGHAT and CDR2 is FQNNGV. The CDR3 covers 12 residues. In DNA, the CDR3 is TGTGCCAGCAGCAGACAGGGTAATGAGCAGTTCTTC. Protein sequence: CASSRQGNEQFF.

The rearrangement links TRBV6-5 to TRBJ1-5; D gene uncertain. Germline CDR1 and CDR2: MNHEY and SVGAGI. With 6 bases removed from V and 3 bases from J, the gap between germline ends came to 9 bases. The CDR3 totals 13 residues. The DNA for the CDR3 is TGTGCCAGCAGCCAGGTAGACAATCAGCCCCAGCATTTT. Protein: CASSQVDNQPQHF.

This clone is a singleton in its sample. The CDR3 region has the DNA TGTGCCAGCAGCTTAGAAGCGGGGCACTATGGCTACACCTTC. Amino acid sequence: CASSLEAGHYGYTF. V and J are TRBV7-2 and TRBJ1-2; D perhaps matches TRBD1 (5 bases). This CDR3 comprises 14 residues. Germline V lookup: CDR1 SGHTA, CDR2 FQGNSA. Trimming removed 1 base from V and 3 bases from J, with 9 bases in between.

CDR3 nucleotides: TGTGCCACCTGTCTTATCGGGACAGAAGACTCTGGAAACACCATATATTTT. Its translation is CATCLIGTEDSGNTIYF. The chain links TRBV24-1 to TRBJ1-3, with 7 bases aligning to TRBD1. Germline CDR1 is KGHDR and CDR2 is SFDVKD. The CDR3 is 17 amino acids. The J segment lost 0 bases and the V segment lost 9 bases, leaving 13 bases of the junction unmatched.

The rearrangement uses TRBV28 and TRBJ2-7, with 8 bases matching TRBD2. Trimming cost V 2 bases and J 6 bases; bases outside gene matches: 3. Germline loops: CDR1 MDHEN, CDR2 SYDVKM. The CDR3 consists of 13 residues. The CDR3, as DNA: TGTGCCAGCAGTTTAGGGCGGGAGGTCGAGCAGTACTTC. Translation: CASSLGREVEQYF.

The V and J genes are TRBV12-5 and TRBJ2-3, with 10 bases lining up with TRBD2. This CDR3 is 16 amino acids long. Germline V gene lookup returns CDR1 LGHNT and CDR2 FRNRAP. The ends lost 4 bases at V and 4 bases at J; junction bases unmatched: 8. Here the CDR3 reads CASGSRGAGGPDTQYF. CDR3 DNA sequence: TGTGCTAGTGGTTCGAGGGGAGCGGGGGGGCCAGATACGCAGTATTTT.

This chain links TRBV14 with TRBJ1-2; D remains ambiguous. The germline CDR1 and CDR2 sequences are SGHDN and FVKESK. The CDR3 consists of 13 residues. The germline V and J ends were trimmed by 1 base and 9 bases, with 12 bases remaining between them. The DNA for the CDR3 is TGTGCCAGCAGCCAAGGAGTTGCGGTTAGCTACACCTTC. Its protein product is CASSQGVAVSYTF.

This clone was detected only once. The CDR3 sequence is CASSLGMAGRANLRGEQFF. CDR3 DNA sequence: TGTGCCAGCAGCTTAGGGATGGCAGGGCGAGCGAACTTGCGTGGTGAGCAGTTCTTC. The chain couples TRBV7-2 to TRBJ2-1, with D perhaps TRBD1 (5 bases). Germline CDR1 SGHTA, CDR2 FQGNSA. The CDR3 sequence is 19 residues long. Trimming pared 1 base from V and 9 bases from J, leaving 28 bases between.

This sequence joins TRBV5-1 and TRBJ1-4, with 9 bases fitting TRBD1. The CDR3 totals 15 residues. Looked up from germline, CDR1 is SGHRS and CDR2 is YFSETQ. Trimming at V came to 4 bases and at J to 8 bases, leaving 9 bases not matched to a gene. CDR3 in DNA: TGCGCCAGCAGCGCCTTGACAGGGGGAGGCGAAAAACTGTTTTTT. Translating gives CASSALTGGGEKLFF.

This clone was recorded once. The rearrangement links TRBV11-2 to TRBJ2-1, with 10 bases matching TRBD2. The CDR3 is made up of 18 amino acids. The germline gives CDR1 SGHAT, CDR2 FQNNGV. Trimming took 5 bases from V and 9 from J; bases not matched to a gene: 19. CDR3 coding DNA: TGTGCCAGCAGCCCTGGGGCTAGCGGGAGCCGAAGGTGGCGTGAGCAGTTCTTC. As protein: CASSPGASGSRRWREQFF.